One sample yielded the 20 T cell receptor beta chains listed below, sequenced in a study of shared clonotypes between healthy human individuals. Assay: immunoSEQ multiplex PCR; the TCRdb copy retains only in-frame clones and omits some. Of millions of clones in the sample, about 95% were seen once. Naive-designated CD8 cells lacked CD45RO, were positively enriched for CCR7, and omitted terminally differentiated effector memory CD45RA+ cells. Sequenced input: naive CD8+ T cells sorted from blood. All receptors come from a young man in good health.

The genes are TRBV5-6 and TRBJ2-5; weak D call: TRBD2 (7 bases). The CDR3 runs 15 residues. Trimming left V 1 base short and J 5 bases short, with 15 bases between. Germline assignment: CDR1 SGHDT and CDR2 YYEEEE. CDR3 sequence (DNA): TGTGCCAGCAGCTTGTTAGGGGAGGGGGGCGAGACCCAGTACTTC. It is translated as CASSLLGEGGETQYF.

The chain is built from TRBV28 and TRBJ2-7, with TRBD1 as a possible D gene (5 bases). Per the germline V gene, CDR1 is MDHEN and CDR2 is SYDVKM. The CDR3 has 13 amino acids. Trimming took off 3 bases at V and 3 bases at J, with 9 bases between the two ends. CDR3 protein: CASSFPDSYEQYF. The CDR3 DNA follows: TGTGCCAGCAGTTTCCCCGACAGCTACGAGCAGTACTTC.

The V call is TRBV6-1, the J call TRBJ1-1; 8 positions match TRBD1. Germline V gene sequence: CDR1 MNHNS, CDR2 SASEGT. This CDR3 has 13 amino acids. J lost 7 bases, V lost 7 bases, and 8 bases had no gene match. The CDR3 loop is CASTLPGGREAFF. CDR3 DNA: TGTGCCAGCACGCTACCAGGGGGCCGTGAAGCTTTCTTT.

This chain uses TRBV10-3 with TRBJ2-3; D remains ambiguous. The CDR3 has 13 residues. Germline V gene sequence: CDR1 ENHRY, CDR2 SYGVKD. V lost 11 bases, J lost 0 bases, and 12 bases lay in between. The CDR3: CAVGIPSTDTQYF. CDR3 DNA sequence: TGTGCCGTGGGGATTCCTAGCACAGATACGCAGTATTTT.

V is TRBV7-9 and J is TRBJ1-1; the D is unclear. Germline CDR1 is SEHNR and CDR2 is FQNEAQ (reference sequence). The CDR3 length is 13 residues. The V and J ends lost 5 bases and 6 bases respectively, with 13 bases between them. The CDR3 is CASSEDVNPEAFF. The CDR3 DNA follows: TGTGCCAGCAGCGAGGACGTGAATCCTGAAGCTTTCTTT.

The J gene is TRBJ2-1, the V gene TRBV15, with 9 bases fitting TRBD2. Germline lookup yields CDR1 LNHNV and CDR2 YYDKDF (reference sequence). The CDR3 consists of 15 residues. V lost 0 bases, J lost 6 bases, and 3 bases stayed unmatched. The CDR3 here is CATSREGTSSNEQFF. The CDR3 nucleotides read TGTGCCACCAGCAGAGAGGGGACTAGCTCCAATGAGCAGTTCTTC. Full variable domain (rest looked up from reference TRBV15 and TRBJ2-1): DAMVIQNPRYQVTQFGKPVTLSCSQTLNHNVMYWYQQKSSQAPKLLFHYYDKDFNNEADTPDNFQSRRPNTSFCFLDIRSPGLGDTAMYLCATSREGTSSNEQFFGPGTRLTVL.

This sequence joins TRBV7-2 and TRBJ2-3; tentative D call: TRBD2 (6 bases). Per germline, CDR1 SGHTA and CDR2 FQGNSA. Trimming took off 3 bases at V and 2 bases at J, with 9 bases between the two ends. The CDR3 totals 14 residues. CDR3 amino acids: CASSFLAPTDTQYF. CDR3 DNA sequence: TGTGCCAGCAGCTTTCTAGCGCCCACAGATACGCAGTATTTT.

The CDR3 loop reads CASSVAGPGSGYTF. CDR3 nucleotides: TGTGCCAGCAGCGTGGCAGGGCCAGGAAGTGGCTACACCTTC. The rearrangement uses TRBV9 and TRBJ1-2, with D tentatively TRBD1 (5 bases). This CDR3 contains 14 residues. Trimming stripped 2 bases from V and 7 bases from J, with 15 bases between. CDR1 and CDR2 (germline): SGDLS, YYNGEE.

This chain uses TRBV11-2 with TRBJ1-2; the D gene is possibly TRBD1 (5 bases). Trimming took 3 bases from V and 5 from J, leaving 10 bases between them. The CDR3 runs to 13 residues. Per germline, CDR1 SGHAT and CDR2 FQNNGV. The CDR3 DNA reads as TGTGCCAGCAGCTTGGGCAGGGCGTATGGCTACACCTTC. It specifies CASSLGRAYGYTF.

This sequence joins TRBV30 and TRBJ1-3, with no clear D. V lost 3 bases and J 8 bases, leaving 14 bases between the germline ends. The CDR3 has 13 residues. Germline V CDR1 and CDR2: GTSNPN, SVGIG (reference sequence). CDR3: CAWSKGNGYTIYF. The CDR3 bases are TGTGCCTGGAGCAAGGGTAACGGATACACCATATATTTT.

The chain combines TRBV7-8 with TRBJ2-2, with 16 nucleotides matching TRBD2. This CDR3 has 17 residues. Germline-derived CDR1 and CDR2 are SGHVS and FQNEAQ. The V segment lost 5 bases and the J segment 6 bases; nucleotides outside the gene matches: 6. The CDR3 DNA reads TGTGCCAGCAGCCCGGGACTAGCGGGGGGGTACGCCGGGGAGCTGTTTTTT. It encodes CASSPGLAGGYAGELFF.

This clone was seen a single time. The chain joins TRBV29-1 to TRBJ2-5; 13 bases are shared with TRBD2. The CDR3 is 15 amino acids. The ends lost 7 bases at V and 2 bases at J; junction bases unmatched: 7. CDR1 SQVTM and CDR2 ANQGSEA come from the germline V gene. The CDR3 spells CSATAGLAGQETQYF. Here the CDR3 DNA reads TGCAGCGCCACTGCGGGACTAGCGGGACAAGAGACCCAGTACTTC.

V and J are TRBV7-6 and TRBJ1-5, with TRBD1 matching 10 bases. The CDR3 is 16 amino acids. V shed 1 base and J 6 bases; nucleotides not matched to a gene: 6. Germline CDR1 reads SGHVS; CDR2 reads FNYEAQ. The CDR3 loop is CASSLGTGTGVQPQHF. CDR3 nucleotides: TGTGCCAGCAGCTTAGGCACCGGGACAGGGGTTCAGCCCCAGCATTTT.

The chain uses TRBV13 and TRBJ2-5; possible D gene TRBD1, 6 bases. The V end lost 5 bases, the J end lost 5 bases, and 18 bases lay between the germline ends. Germline V gene data show CDR1 as PRHDT and CDR2 as FYEKMQ (reference sequence). This CDR3 region has 15 residues. The CDR3 region has the DNA TGTGCCAGCAGCACCTCGATACACAGGGCCGAGACCCAGTACTTC. Translating it yields CASSTSIHRAETQYF. Drawing the rest from reference TRBV13 and TRBJ2-5, the complete variable domain is AAGVIQSPRHLIKEKRETATLKCYPIPRHDTVYWYQQGPGQDPQFLISFYEKMQSDKGSIPDRFSAQQFSDYHSELNMSSLELGDSALYFCASSTSIHRAETQYFGPGTRLLVL.

This chain joins TRBV18 and TRBJ1-2; possible D gene TRBD1, 5 bases. Germline CDR1 KGHSH, CDR2 LQKENI. The CDR3 length is 16 residues. Trimming took 3 bases from V and 3 from J, leaving 17 bases between them. The CDR3 here is CASSPPSEQGYYGYTF. Here the CDR3 DNA reads TGTGCCAGCTCACCCCCCTCTGAGCAGGGCTACTATGGCTACACCTTC.

The rearrangement joins TRBV7-9 to TRBJ2-1, with a weak D call TRBD2 (6 bases). Trimming took off 5 bases at V and 6 bases at J, with 14 bases between the two ends. CDR1 and CDR2 from the germline V gene are SEHNR and FQNEAQ (reference sequence). There are 14 residues in the CDR3. Here the CDR3 reads CASSPKSGSNEQFF. The CDR3, as DNA: TGTGCCAGCAGCCCCAAATCCGGGAGCAATGAGCAGTTCTTC. The entire variable domain, with the rest obtained from reference TRBV7-9 and TRBJ2-1, is as follows: DTGVSQNPRHKITKRGQNVTFRCDPISEHNRLYWYRQTLGQGPEFLTYFQNEAQLEKSRLLSDRFSAERPKGSFSTLEIQRTEQGDSAMYLCASSPKSGSNEQFFGPGTRLTVL.

V and J are TRBV4-1 and TRBJ2-4, with a possible D match to TRBD2 (5 bases). V gave up 2 bases and J gave up 5 bases, with 7 bases separating them. The CDR3 contains 13 residues. Germline-derived CDR1 and CDR2 are MGHRA and YSYEKL. CDR3 amino acids: CASSQSGENIQYF. Written as DNA, the CDR3 is TGCGCCAGCAGCCAATCCGGGGAAAACATTCAGTACTTC.

This sequence joins TRBV30 and TRBJ2-7; D uncertain. The CDR3 extends over 13 amino acids. Germline-derived CDR1 and CDR2 are GTSNPN and SVGIG (reference sequence). Trimming left V 1 base short and J 2 bases short, with 9 bases between. This CDR3 is CAWSESEPYEQYF. CDR3 DNA sequence: TGTGCCTGGAGTGAATCGGAGCCCTACGAGCAGTACTTC. Full variable domain (remainder filled in from reference TRBV30 and TRBJ2-7): SQTIHQWPATLVQPVGSPLSLECTVEGTSNPNLYWYRQAAGRGLQLLFYSVGIGQISSEVPQNLSASRPQDRQFILSSKKLLLSDSGFYLCAWSESEPYEQYFGPGTRLTVT.

V is TRBV27 and J is TRBJ2-7, with D possibly being TRBD1 (6 bases). This CDR3 is built from 14 residues. With 3 bases removed from V and 2 bases from J, the gap between germline ends came to 11 bases. The germline V gene has CDR1 MNHEY and CDR2 SMNVEV (reference sequence). Written as DNA, the CDR3 is TGTGCCAGCAGTTTCGCAGGGGACCCCTACGAGCAGTACTTC. Translated, it gives CASSFAGDPYEQYF.

The chain links TRBV6-5 to TRBJ1-5, with D unclear. Deletions cut 5 bases from V and 4 bases from J, with 15 bases between. CDR1 is MNHEY, CDR2 SVGAGI, per germline. The CDR3 loop spans 15 amino acids. The CDR3 DNA is TGTGCCAGCAGTCCCGGCACCCCGTGGAATCAGCCCCAGCATTTT. Protein product: CASSPGTPWNQPQHF.